This is a list of T cell receptor beta chains from one sample in a study of T cell repertoires in cytomegalovirus infection. TCRdb redid the calling of the reads with MiXCR, one entry per CDR3 protein. The table includes roughly 230,000 distinct CDR3 sequences, over 15% detected once. Sample: CD8+ T cells from PBMCs. These receptors were taken from a human donor in good health (CMV status not recorded). Some clones in this sample may be carry-over from other donors' samples. Both conserved end residues are part of each CDR3. Size tells how often a clone was seen (once, few, many) or the class of an expanded clone, and some rows leave it out.

>TRBV4-1|.|TRBJ2-7
CASSQEGGSFYEQYF
>TRBV7-2|many|TRBJ2-3
CASSLGLAGEHTQYF
>TRBV2|few|TRBJ2-1
CASNRFYNEQFF
>TRBV15|.|TRBJ1-5
CATSRDPGGNQPQHF
>TRBV7-3|many|TRBJ2-6
CASSRGSGANVLTF
>TRBV2|few|TRBJ2-7
CASSAGLAGSGYEQYF
>TRBV6-1|many|TRBJ1-1
CASSFLGRAEAFF
>TRBV28|few|TRBJ1-2
CASKGLYGYTF
>TRBV7-9|many|TRBJ1-1
CASSLGTALNTEAFF
>TRBV6-1|many|TRBJ2-3
CASRPLTSAPDTDTQYF
>TRBV11-2|few|TRBJ2-7
CASSLFGGAYEQYF
>TRBV2|.|TRBJ2-7
CASSEIAGTFLDEQYF
>TRBV7-2|many|TRBJ1-2
CASSFGTGGAGYTF
>TRBV20-1|few|TRBJ1-1
CSASPGTGGTEAFF
>TRBV12-3/TRBV12-4|few|TRBJ1-2
CASSLGTVSYYGYTF
>TRBV7-8|once|TRBJ2-3
CASSPVAGGSTDTQYF
>TRBV7-6|many|TRBJ2-3
CASTRGGAFDTQYF
>TRBV27|many|TRBJ2-5
CASSLSGTVQETQYF
>TRBV20-1|.|TRBJ2-5
CSARRPGLAGETQYF
>TRBV7-8|many|TRBJ2-1
CASSLDVTYDHYYNEQFF
>TRBV27|.|TRBJ2-3
CASGFSSTDTQYF
>TRBV3-1|.|TRBJ1-1
CASSQEAASTEAFF
>TRBV6-5|.|TRBJ2-1
CASSYSASGGHYNEQFF
>TRBV20-1|many|TRBJ1-6
CSAPGEGVSYNSPLHF
>TRBV6-2/TRBV6-3|many|TRBJ1-1
CASGDRVPVEAFF
>TRBV25-1|.|TRBJ1-1
CASSELYGTDTEAFF
>TRBV27|many|TRBJ2-3
CASSPIRTGGIDTQYF
>TRBV28|few|TRBJ2-2
CASSHYPDRTNTGELFF
>TRBV7-9|many|TRBJ1-2
CASSLVTDNYTF
>TRBV29-1|few|TRBJ2-5
CSVEEGGTRETQYF
>TRBV7-2|many|TRBJ2-7
CASSRPGEVYEQYF
>TRBV5-8|many|TRBJ2-7
CASSLGTAASYEQYF
>TRBV7-9|.|TRBJ2-1
CAVRNEQFF
>TRBV7-6|many|TRBJ1-6
CASSSDRSSYNSPLHF
>TRBV7-8|many|TRBJ2-3
CASSLGVGGHTDTQYF
>TRBV27|few|TRBJ2-4
CASSRGTPILGNIQYF
>TRBV7-6|many|TRBJ2-5
CASSLGGGAWETQYF
>TRBV6-1|many|TRBJ2-5
CASSEVSGGGETQYF
>TRBV7-8|many|TRBJ1-6
CASTPRMMSSYNSPLHF
>TRBV27|.|TRBJ2-3
CATGDSGTDTQYF
>TRBV28|.|TRBJ1-5
CASSPPDRILLFNQPQHF